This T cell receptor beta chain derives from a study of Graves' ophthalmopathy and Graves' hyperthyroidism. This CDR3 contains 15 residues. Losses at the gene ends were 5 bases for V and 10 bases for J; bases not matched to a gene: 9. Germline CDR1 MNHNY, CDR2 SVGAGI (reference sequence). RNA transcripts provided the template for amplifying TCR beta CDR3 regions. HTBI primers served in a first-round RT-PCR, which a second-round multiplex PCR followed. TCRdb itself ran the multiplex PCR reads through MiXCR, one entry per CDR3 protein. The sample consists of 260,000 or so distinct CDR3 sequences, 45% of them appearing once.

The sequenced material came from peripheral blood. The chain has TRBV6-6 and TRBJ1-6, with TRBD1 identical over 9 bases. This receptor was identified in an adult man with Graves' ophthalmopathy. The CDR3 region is CASSRLTGGGSPLHF. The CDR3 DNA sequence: TGTGCCAGCAGTCGACTCACAGGGGGCGGATCACCCCTCCACTTT.